This T cell receptor (beta chain) was documented in a study of blood T cell repertoires in COVID-19. This clone was seen more than once but under ten times. As handled by the study authors: It was from reference gene primer amplification that nucleated cell counts were estimated. Clones were read by immunoSEQ multiplex PCR, and TCRdb kept only the in-frame ones, dropping some. That table is the source of V, J and clone size, and D and trimming were worked out from the DNA. This table has roughly 270,000 clones, approximately 78% appearing once. The TCR sequence derives from a middle-aged man who had been exposed to COVID-19. The material sequenced was PBMCs or T cells enriched from blood (not recorded which).

The CDR3 DNA sequence: TGCGCCAGCAGCCGAGGGGGCGGAGGGGGGTACAATGAGCAGTTCTTC. Its protein product is CASSRGGGGGYNEQFF. The chain combines TRBV10-1 with TRBJ2-1; a weak D match, TRBD1 (7 bases). V was trimmed by 6 bases and J by 4 bases, leaving 19 bases between them. CDR1 is WNHNN, CDR2 SYGVQD, per germline (reference sequence). This CDR3 has 16 amino acids.